The present TCR beta chain was sequenced within a study of molecular identifiers for immune sequencing clone quantification. V was trimmed by 0 bases and J by 5 bases, leaving 11 bases between them. The germline V gene has CDR1 MGHRA and CDR2 YSYEKL. The CDR3 consists of 14 residues. This clonotype was seen repeatedly, ten times or more. The antigen is undetermined. General study results and limits: Highly expanded clone sizes could be underestimated by identical TCR molecules that share a barcode.

TCRdb passed the PCR reads through MiXCR, listing each CDR3 protein once. The sample has approximately 630,000 distinct CDR3 sequences; around 25% are singletons. The source material was naive CD8+ T cells from blood, with Jurkat cell RNA spiked in. Subset of the sample: FACS-sorted CD8+CD4-CCR7+CD45RA+ naive T cells. The chain is built from TRBV4-1 and TRBJ2-7; TRBD1 is a possible D gene (5 bases). The TCR was taken from a human donor in good health. Some libraries in this study had Jurkat cell RNA spiked in. The CDR3 region has the DNA TGCGCCAGCAGCCAAGAGGGGAAGGGGAACGAGCAGTACTTC. Translating gives CASSQEGKGNEQYF.